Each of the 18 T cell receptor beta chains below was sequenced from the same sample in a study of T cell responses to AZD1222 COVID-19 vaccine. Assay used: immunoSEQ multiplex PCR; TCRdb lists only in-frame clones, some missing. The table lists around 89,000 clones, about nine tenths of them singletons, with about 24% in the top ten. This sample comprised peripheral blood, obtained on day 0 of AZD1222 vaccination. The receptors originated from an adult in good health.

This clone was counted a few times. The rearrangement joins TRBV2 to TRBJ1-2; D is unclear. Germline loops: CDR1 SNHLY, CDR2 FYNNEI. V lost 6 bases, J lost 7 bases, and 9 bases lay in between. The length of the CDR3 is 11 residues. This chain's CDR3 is CASRTSGGYTF. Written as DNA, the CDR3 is TGTGCCAGCAGAACCTCGGGTGGCTACACCTTC.

The CDR3 region has the DNA TGCGCCAGCAGCTTATGGACAGGCATTGCGAACACTGAAGCTTTCTTT. It yields the protein CASSLWTGIANTEAFF. The chain joins TRBV5-1 to TRBJ1-1; the match to TRBD1 covers 7 bases. Per germline, CDR1 SGHRS and CDR2 YFSETQ. V was clipped by 2 bases and J by 1 base; unmatched bases: 8. The CDR3 loop spans 16 amino acids.

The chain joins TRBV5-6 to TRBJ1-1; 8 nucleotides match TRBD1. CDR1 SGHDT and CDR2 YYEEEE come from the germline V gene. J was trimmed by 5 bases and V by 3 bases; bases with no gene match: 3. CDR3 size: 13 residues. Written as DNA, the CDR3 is TGTGCCAGCAGCTACAGGGGGAGTACTGAAGCTTTCTTT. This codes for CASSYRGSTEAFF. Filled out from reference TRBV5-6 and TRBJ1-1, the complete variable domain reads DAGVTQSPTHLIKTRGQQVTLRCSPKSGHDTVSWYQQALGQGPQFIFQYYEEEERQRGNFPDRFSGHQFPNYSSELNVNALLLGDSALYLCASSYRGSTEAFFGQGTRLTVV.

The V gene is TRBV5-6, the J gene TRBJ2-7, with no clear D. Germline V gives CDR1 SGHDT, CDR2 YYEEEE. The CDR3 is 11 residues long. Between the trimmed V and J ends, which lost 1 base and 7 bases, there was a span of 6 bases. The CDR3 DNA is TGTGCCAGCAGCTTGAGTGGAGAGCAGTACTTC. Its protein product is CASSLSGEQYF.

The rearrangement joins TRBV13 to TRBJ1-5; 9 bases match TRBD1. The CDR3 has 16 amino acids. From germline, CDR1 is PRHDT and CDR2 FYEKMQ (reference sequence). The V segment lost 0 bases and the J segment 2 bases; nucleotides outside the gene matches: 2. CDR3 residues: CASSLGQGAGNQPQHF. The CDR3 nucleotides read TGTGCCAGCAGCTTAGGACAGGGGGCTGGCAATCAGCCCCAGCATTTT.

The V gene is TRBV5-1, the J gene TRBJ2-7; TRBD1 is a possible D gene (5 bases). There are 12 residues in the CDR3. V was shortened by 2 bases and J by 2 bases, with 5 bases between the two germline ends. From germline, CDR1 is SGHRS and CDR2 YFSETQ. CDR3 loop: CASSLQAYEQYF. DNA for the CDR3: TGCGCCAGCAGCTTACAGGCCTACGAGCAGTACTTC.

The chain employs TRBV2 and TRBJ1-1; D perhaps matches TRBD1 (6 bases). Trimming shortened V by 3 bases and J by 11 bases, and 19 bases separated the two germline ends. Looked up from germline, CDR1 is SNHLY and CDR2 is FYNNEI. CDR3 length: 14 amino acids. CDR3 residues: CASSEPGGGLVAFF. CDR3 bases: TGTGCCAGCAGTGAGCCGGGGGGCGGGTTAGTGGCTTTCTTT.

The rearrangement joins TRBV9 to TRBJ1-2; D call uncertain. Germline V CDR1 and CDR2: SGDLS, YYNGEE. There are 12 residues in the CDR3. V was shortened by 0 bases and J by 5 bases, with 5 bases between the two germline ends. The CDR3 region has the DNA TGTGCCAGCAGCGTAGTAGGGTATGGCTACACCTTC. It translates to CASSVVGYGYTF.

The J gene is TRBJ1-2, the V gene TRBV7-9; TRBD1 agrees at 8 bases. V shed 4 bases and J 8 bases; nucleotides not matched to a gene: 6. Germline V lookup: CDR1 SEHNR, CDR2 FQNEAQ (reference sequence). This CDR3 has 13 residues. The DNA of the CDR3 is TGTGCCAGCAGCTCCCAGGGGGCAGTCGGCTACACCTTC. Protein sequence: CASSSQGAVGYTF. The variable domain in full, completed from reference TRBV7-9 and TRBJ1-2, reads DTGVSQNPRHKITKRGQNVTFRCDPISEHNRLYWYRQTLGQGPEFLTYFQNEAQLEKSRLLSDRFSAERPKGSFSTLEIQRTEQGDSAMYLCASSSQGAVGYTFGSGTRLTVV.

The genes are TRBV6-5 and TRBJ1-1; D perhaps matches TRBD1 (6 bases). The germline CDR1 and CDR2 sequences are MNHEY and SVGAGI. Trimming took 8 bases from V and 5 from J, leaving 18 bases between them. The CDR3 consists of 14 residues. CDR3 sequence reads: CASGELTGRTEAFF. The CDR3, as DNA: TGTGCCAGCGGGGAGTTAACAGGGAGGACTGAAGCTTTCTTT.

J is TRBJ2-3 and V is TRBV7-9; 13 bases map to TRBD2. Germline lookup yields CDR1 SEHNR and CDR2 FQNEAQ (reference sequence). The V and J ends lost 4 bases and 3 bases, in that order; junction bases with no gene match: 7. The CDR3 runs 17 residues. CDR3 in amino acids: CASSWTSGGATTDTQYF. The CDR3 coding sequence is TGTGCCAGCAGCTGGACTAGCGGGGGAGCAACAACAGATACGCAGTATTTT.

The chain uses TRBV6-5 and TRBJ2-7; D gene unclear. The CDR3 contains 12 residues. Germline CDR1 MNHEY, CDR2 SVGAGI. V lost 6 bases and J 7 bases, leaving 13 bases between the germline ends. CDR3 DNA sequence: TGTGCCAGCAGGGCACTGCGTGGGGAGCAGTACTTC. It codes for CASRALRGEQYF.

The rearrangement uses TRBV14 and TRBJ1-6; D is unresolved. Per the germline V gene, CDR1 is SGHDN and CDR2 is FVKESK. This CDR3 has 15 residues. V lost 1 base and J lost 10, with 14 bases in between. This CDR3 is CASSQGRALFSPLHF. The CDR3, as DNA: TGTGCCAGCAGCCAAGGACGGGCTCTATTCTCACCCCTCCACTTT.

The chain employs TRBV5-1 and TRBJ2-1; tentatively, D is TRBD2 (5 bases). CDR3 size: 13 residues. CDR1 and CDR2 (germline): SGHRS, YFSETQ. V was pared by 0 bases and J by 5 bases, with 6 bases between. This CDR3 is CASSLGLNNEQFF. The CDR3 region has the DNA TGCGCCAGCAGCTTGGGACTAAACAATGAGCAGTTCTTC.

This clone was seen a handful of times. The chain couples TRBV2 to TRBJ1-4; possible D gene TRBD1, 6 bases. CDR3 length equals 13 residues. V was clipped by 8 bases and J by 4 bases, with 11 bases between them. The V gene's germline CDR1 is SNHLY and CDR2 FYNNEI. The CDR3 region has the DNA TGTGCCAGCGTTGACAGGAATAATGAAAAACTGTTTTTT. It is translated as CASVDRNNEKLFF.

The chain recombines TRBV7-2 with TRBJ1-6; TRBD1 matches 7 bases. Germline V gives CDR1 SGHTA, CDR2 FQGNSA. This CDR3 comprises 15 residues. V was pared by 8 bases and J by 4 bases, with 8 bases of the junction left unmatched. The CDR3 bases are TGTGCCAGCGCCAGGGGGGCTAAATATAATTCACCCCTCCACTTT. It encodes CASARGAKYNSPLHF.

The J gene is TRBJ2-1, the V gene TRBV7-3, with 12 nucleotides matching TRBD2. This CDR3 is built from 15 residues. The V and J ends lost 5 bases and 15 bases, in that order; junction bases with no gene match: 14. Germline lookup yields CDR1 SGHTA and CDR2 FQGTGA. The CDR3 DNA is TGTGCCAGCAGCCCCGGACTAGCGGGGTCGGGACAGACGTTCTTC. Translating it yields CASSPGLAGSGQTFF.

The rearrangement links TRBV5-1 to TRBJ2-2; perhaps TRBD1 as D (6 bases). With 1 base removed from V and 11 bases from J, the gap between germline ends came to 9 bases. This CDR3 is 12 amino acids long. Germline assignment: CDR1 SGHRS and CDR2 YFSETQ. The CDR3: CASSLQQGELFF. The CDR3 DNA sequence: TGCGCCAGCAGCTTGCAACAGGGCGAGCTGTTTTTT.